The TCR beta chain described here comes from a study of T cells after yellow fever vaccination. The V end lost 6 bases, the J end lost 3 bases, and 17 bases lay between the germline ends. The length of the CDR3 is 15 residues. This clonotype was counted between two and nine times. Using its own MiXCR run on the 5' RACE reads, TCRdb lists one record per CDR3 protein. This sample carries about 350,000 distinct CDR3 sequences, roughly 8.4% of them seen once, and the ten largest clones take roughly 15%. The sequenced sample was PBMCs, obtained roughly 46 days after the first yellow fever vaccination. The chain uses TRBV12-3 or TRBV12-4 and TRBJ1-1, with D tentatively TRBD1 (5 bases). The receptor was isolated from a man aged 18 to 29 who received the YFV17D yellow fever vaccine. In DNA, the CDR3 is TGTGCCAGCAGCTCCGGGGGGATGTGGGACACTGAAGCTTTCTTT. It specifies CASSSGGMWDTEAFF.